These T cell receptor beta chains were read from a single sample in a study of T cell responses to AZD1222 COVID-19 vaccine. Sequencing used immunoSEQ multiplex PCR; TCRdb keeps in-frame clones, though not all of them. The sample includes about 180,000 clones, 90% to 95% of them seen just once. The sequencing used peripheral blood, collected 28 days after the second dose of the MenACWY control vaccine. The receptors here all came from an adult who received the MenACWY meningococcal vaccine as a control. CDR3s include the opening cysteine and the closing phenylalanine or tryptophan. Each record gives: J gene, clone size, CDR3 length, D gene, V gene, CDR3 protein, CDR3 DNA. The D gene is left open where the match is weak. Not all rows give a size; the values are once, few, many and, for expanded clones, a class.

j_gene: TRBJ1-5; abundance: .; len: 13; d_gene: TRBD1; v_gene: TRBV4-1; CDR3aa: CASSQVQGGAQHF; CDR3nt: TGCGCCAGCAGCCAAGTACAGGGGGGGGCCCAGCATTTT
j_gene: TRBJ1-2; abundance: .; len: 17; d_gene: TRBD1; v_gene: TRBV10-3; CDR3aa: CAISESKVTGGTYGYTF; CDR3nt: TGTGCCATCAGTGAGTCGAAGGTGACAGGGGGTACCTATGGCTACACCTTC
j_gene: TRBJ1-2; abundance: .; len: 13; d_gene: .; v_gene: TRBV30; CDR3aa: CAWSVQGRSGYTF; CDR3nt: TGTGCCTGGAGTGTTCAGGGCAGAAGTGGCTACACCTTC
j_gene: TRBJ1-1; abundance: .; len: 12; d_gene: .; v_gene: TRBV3-1/TRBV3-2; CDR3aa: CASSPGVPEAFF; CDR3nt: TGTGCCAGCAGTCCCGGGGTACCTGAAGCTTTCTTT
j_gene: TRBJ1-1; abundance: .; len: 13; d_gene: .; v_gene: TRBV7-8; CDR3aa: CASILDGAGKAFF; CDR3nt: TGTGCCAGCATCTTGGATGGGGCTGGGAAAGCTTTCTTT
j_gene: TRBJ1-1; abundance: .; len: 12; d_gene: .; v_gene: TRBV28; CDR3aa: CASSDTNTEAFF; CDR3nt: TGTGCCAGCAGCGACACGAACACTGAAGCTTTCTTT
j_gene: TRBJ1-6; abundance: .; len: 16; d_gene: .; v_gene: TRBV18; CDR3aa: CASSGERGFSNSPLHF; CDR3nt: TGTGCCAGCTCAGGAGAGAGGGGTTTTTCGAATTCACCCCTCCACTTT
j_gene: TRBJ1-1; abundance: .; len: 14; d_gene: .; v_gene: TRBV18; CDR3aa: CASSPGWMNTEAFF; CDR3nt: TGTGCCAGCTCACCCGGCTGGATGAACACTGAAGCTTTCTTT
j_gene: TRBJ2-7; abundance: .; len: 16; d_gene: TRBD2; v_gene: TRBV4-3; CDR3aa: CASSHRTSGVSYEQYF; CDR3nt: TGCGCCAGCAGCCATCGGACTAGCGGGGTCTCCTACGAGCAGTACTTC
j_gene: TRBJ1-3; abundance: .; len: 14; d_gene: .; v_gene: TRBV5-4; CDR3aa: CASSLDGTGNTIYF; CDR3nt: TGTGCCAGCAGCTTGGACGGGACTGGAAACACCATATATTTT
j_gene: TRBJ2-7; abundance: .; len: 14; d_gene: .; v_gene: TRBV6-5; CDR3aa: CASSYLEGNYEQYF; CDR3nt: TGTGCCAGCAGTTACCTGGAGGGAAACTACGAGCAGTACTTC
j_gene: TRBJ2-2; abundance: .; len: 15; d_gene: TRBD1; v_gene: TRBV24-1; CDR3aa: CATSQSGTGTGELFF; CDR3nt: TGTGCCACCAGCCAGTCCGGGACAGGGACCGGGGAGCTGTTTTTT
j_gene: TRBJ1-1; abundance: .; len: 13; d_gene: .; v_gene: TRBV19; CDR3aa: CASLTPPGSEAFF; CDR3nt: TGTGCCAGTCTTACCCCGCCGGGGTCTGAAGCTTTCTTT
j_gene: TRBJ2-3; abundance: .; len: 15; d_gene: TRBD1; v_gene: TRBV6-6; CDR3aa: CASLTGQGGTDTQYF; CDR3nt: TGTGCCAGCTTGACAGGGCAGGGTGGCACAGATACGCAGTATTTT
j_gene: TRBJ2-4; abundance: .; len: 16; d_gene: TRBD2; v_gene: TRBV19; CDR3aa: CASSPLAGGPRYIQYF; CDR3nt: TGTGCCAGTAGTCCACTAGCGGGGGGGCCGAGATACATTCAGTACTTC
j_gene: TRBJ1-3; abundance: once; len: 14; d_gene: .; v_gene: TRBV3-1/TRBV3-2; CDR3aa: CASSQGTSGNTIYF; CDR3nt: TGTGCCAGCAGCCAGGGTACCTCTGGAAACACCATATATTTT
j_gene: TRBJ2-7; abundance: .; len: 15; d_gene: .; v_gene: TRBV4-2; CDR3aa: CASSQDRQRVSEQYF; CDR3nt: TGTGCCAGCAGCCAAGATCGGCAAAGGGTGTCCGAGCAGTACTTC
j_gene: TRBJ1-3; abundance: .; len: 14; d_gene: .; v_gene: TRBV6-5; CDR3aa: CASRNSNSGNTIYF; CDR3nt: TGTGCCAGCCGGAACAGCAACTCTGGAAACACCATATATTTT
j_gene: TRBJ1-2; abundance: .; len: 20; d_gene: TRBD1; v_gene: TRBV5-1; CDR3aa: CASSYHASPRTGREKYGYTF; CDR3nt: TGCGCCAGCAGTTACCACGCGAGTCCGAGGACAGGGAGGGAGAAGTATGGCTACACCTTC
j_gene: TRBJ1-6; abundance: .; len: 12; d_gene: .; v_gene: TRBV7-3; CDR3aa: CASTSMGLSLHF; CDR3nt: TGTGCCAGCACTTCGATGGGCTTGTCCCTCCACTTT
j_gene: TRBJ1-1; abundance: .; len: 11; d_gene: .; v_gene: TRBV20-1; CDR3aa: CSASGDTEAFF; CDR3nt: TGCAGTGCTAGTGGAGACACTGAAGCTTTCTTT
j_gene: TRBJ2-2; abundance: few; len: 13; d_gene: TRBD1; v_gene: TRBV6-5; CDR3aa: CASRDRDTGELFF; CDR3nt: TGTGCCAGCAGAGACAGGGACACCGGGGAGCTGTTTTTT
j_gene: TRBJ1-1; abundance: .; len: 14; d_gene: TRBD1; v_gene: TRBV6-2/TRBV6-3; CDR3aa: CASSIQGMNTEAFF; CDR3nt: TGTGCCAGCAGCATACAGGGGATGAACACTGAAGCTTTCTTT
j_gene: TRBJ2-2; abundance: .; len: 15; d_gene: .; v_gene: TRBV7-2; CDR3aa: CASSFEWVNTGELFF; CDR3nt: TGTGCCAGCAGCTTTGAGTGGGTGAACACCGGGGAGCTGTTTTTT
j_gene: TRBJ1-2; abundance: .; len: 16; d_gene: .; v_gene: TRBV30; CDR3aa: CAWRLGGGGGNYGYTF; CDR3nt: TGTGCCTGGAGACTGGGGGGAGGGGGAGGAAACTATGGCTACACCTTC
j_gene: TRBJ1-6; abundance: .; len: 15; d_gene: .; v_gene: TRBV6-4; CDR3aa: CASSDSPQPNSPLHF; CDR3nt: TGTGCCAGCAGTGACTCCCCACAACCGAATTCACCCCTCCACTTT
j_gene: TRBJ1-1; abundance: .; len: 14; d_gene: .; v_gene: TRBV7-9; CDR3aa: CASSLEGGNTEAFF; CDR3nt: TGTGCCAGCAGCTTAGAGGGGGGAAACACTGAAGCTTTCTTT
j_gene: TRBJ1-5; abundance: .; len: 14; d_gene: .; v_gene: TRBV2; CDR3aa: CASSEGAWGQPQHF; CDR3nt: TGTGCCAGCAGTGAAGGGGCCTGGGGTCAGCCCCAGCATTTT
j_gene: TRBJ1-1; abundance: few; len: 14; d_gene: .; v_gene: TRBV18; CDR3aa: CASSPPGVNTEAFF; CDR3nt: TGTGCCAGCTCACCGCCGGGGGTGAACACTGAAGCTTTCTTT
j_gene: TRBJ1-1; abundance: .; len: 14; d_gene: .; v_gene: TRBV11-2; CDR3aa: CASSLAGLGTEAFF; CDR3nt: TGTGCCAGCAGCTTAGCAGGTTTGGGTACTGAAGCTTTCTTT
j_gene: TRBJ2-1; abundance: .; len: 13; d_gene: .; v_gene: TRBV6-5; CDR3aa: CAIRTQGYNEQFF; CDR3nt: TGTGCCATCCGTACTCAGGGTTACAATGAGCAGTTCTTC
j_gene: TRBJ2-5; abundance: .; len: 10; d_gene: .; v_gene: TRBV28; CDR3aa: CASSSETQYF; CDR3nt: TGTGCCAGCAGTTCAGAGACCCAGTACTTC
j_gene: TRBJ2-7; abundance: .; len: 13; d_gene: .; v_gene: TRBV5-6; CDR3aa: CASSLPLSDEQYF; CDR3nt: TGTGCCAGCAGCTTGCCACTTTCGGACGAGCAGTACTTC
j_gene: TRBJ2-1; abundance: .; len: 15; d_gene: TRBD2; v_gene: TRBV5-1; CDR3aa: CASSLDSGGNNEQFF; CDR3nt: TGCGCCAGCAGCTTGGATAGCGGGGGAAACAATGAGCAGTTCTTC
j_gene: TRBJ2-2; abundance: .; len: 18; d_gene: .; v_gene: TRBV5-1; CDR3aa: CASSLGDVGRTWSGELFF; CDR3nt: TGCGCCAGCAGCTTGGGCGACGTCGGCAGGACGTGGTCCGGGGAGCTGTTTTTT
j_gene: TRBJ2-5; abundance: .; len: 18; d_gene: TRBD2; v_gene: TRBV7-2; CDR3aa: CASSPLIGLAGGLETQYF; CDR3nt: TGTGCCAGCAGCCCTCTTATAGGACTAGCGGGGGGGCTAGAGACCCAGTACTTC
j_gene: TRBJ1-6; abundance: .; len: 14; d_gene: .; v_gene: TRBV6-2/TRBV6-3; CDR3aa: CASSYSPGRSPLHF; CDR3nt: TGTGCCAGCAGTTACTCCCCAGGGCGGTCACCCCTCCACTTT
j_gene: TRBJ1-1; abundance: .; len: 15; d_gene: .; v_gene: TRBV18; CDR3aa: CASSPSRDMNTEAFF; CDR3nt: TGTGCCAGCTCCCCATCCAGGGACATGAACACTGAAGCTTTCTTT
j_gene: TRBJ2-7; abundance: .; len: 16; d_gene: TRBD2; v_gene: TRBV6-6; CDR3aa: CASSYSSSGVPYEQYF; CDR3nt: TGTGCCAGCAGTTACTCCTCGAGCGGGGTCCCCTACGAGCAGTACTTC
j_gene: TRBJ1-6; abundance: .; len: 17; d_gene: TRBD1; v_gene: TRBV7-2; CDR3aa: CASSLRLTGGLDSPLHF; CDR3nt: TGTGCCAGCAGCTTACGGCTGACAGGGGGCTTGGATTCACCCCTCCACTTT